This T cell receptor (beta chain) originates from a study of blood T cell repertoires in COVID-19. Study at large: Sources were T cells, B-cell-depleted T cells, or PBMCs; the material itself was cDNA or gDNA.

As processed by the authors: For nucleated cells, counts were estimated from reference gene primer amplification. Profiling relied on immunoSEQ multiplex PCR, and the TCRdb table lists in-frame clones only, not all of them. The V and J calls and the clone size are those of that table, but D and trimming were determined from the DNA. The repertoire holds approximately 300,000 clones, with 90% as singletons. Recovered status applied to Cohort 3 donors who had two consecutive negative PCRs. It also applied to those with clearance or with symptom resolution. V gave up 0 bases and J gave up 3 bases, with 11 bases separating them. The germline V gene has CDR1 MGHRA and CDR2 YSYEKL. CDR3 length equals 15 residues.

Sequencing was performed on PBMCs or T cells enriched from blood (not recorded which). The TCR sequence derives from a man between 60 and 75 years old who had recovered from COVID-19. The chain has TRBV4-1 and TRBJ1-2; D ambiguous. This CDR3 reads CASSQDMTKDYGYTF. Here the CDR3 DNA reads TGCGCCAGCAGCCAAGATATGACAAAGGACTATGGCTACACCTTC.